This T cell receptor beta chain was obtained from a study of shared clonotypes between healthy human individuals (TCRdb year 2020). Regarding the complete study: A few men and two women, aged 18 to 49 years, made up the cohort. Per donor, three plates each were used for CD4 naive and CD4 memory, two for CD8 naive, and one for CD8 memory. The study deeply sequenced blood TCR repertoires of about 5 healthy adults to estimate repertoire size and the extent of clonotype sharing between individuals. Different laboratories and diverse techniques were used to prepare libraries and sequence TCR repertoires, to increase sequencing depth and limit assay-specific biases. Per donor, leukapheresis produced somewhere between about 0.94 and 9.5 billion PBMCs. The study at large found these results: Rarefaction of sorted-subset datasets indicated incomplete sequencing despite the large sequencing depth. The genetic and exposure-history diversity represented was limited by the small number of donors. Pairwise subsampling led to the expectation that sequencing depth would affect the degree of clonotype sharing among donors. Sampling was restricted to blood, and TCR repertoires in tissue are likely to differ from TCR repertoires in blood. Approximately 5% of naive CD4, 3.5% of naive CD8, 2.3% of memory CD4, and 0.35% to 0.4% of memory CD8 clonotypes were shared across several donors. Clonotypes shared by all four sorted-subset donors showed higher generation probabilities than non-shared clonotypes. Estimated clonotype richness was generally larger for naive than for memory subsets.

CD8 naive samples were obtained by positive selection for CCR7 among CD45RO-negative cells, yielding a CD45RA+CCR7+ population from which TemRA cells were excluded. The donors were healthy, HIV-negative adults who had no recently reported acute infections or vaccinations. Every donor was a Caucasian adult residing in Nashville, Tennessee, USA. After blood collection by leukapheresis, PBMCs were isolated using Ficoll-Histopaque density gradient centrifugation and then cryopreserved in the vapor phase of liquid nitrogen. Analytical flow cytometry was used to check the purity and quantity of each magnetically sorted T cell population. Genomic DNA was isolated from every sorted fraction and measured by UV absorbance on a Nanodrop 2000c. Details on this clone: There is no known antigen for this receptor. It has no much larger one-base neighbor in the sample; base qualities were not kept.

Using the deep immunoSEQ assay, multiplex PCR amplified TCR CDR3 regions from genomic DNA. Extracted genomic DNA from each cell subset was distributed evenly across all wells of several immunoSEQ 96-well plates, and each plate was treated as a replicate. For sorted subsets, about 200 ng genomic DNA, equal to about 30,000 T cell genomes, was loaded into each replicate PCR. Purified libraries were measured with a Qubit 3.0 fluorometer, size-checked on a Bioanalyzer 2100, and measured again with the KAPA Library Quantification kit. Each immunoSEQ 96-well plate was sequenced on its own single-read 150-cycle Illumina NextSeq 550 flow cell. The paper's data handling went like this. The immunoSEQ output contained only junctional sequences without quality scores, so filtering could not match that applied to full-length reads. Sequences were annotated with PyIR, a Python wrapper for IgBLAST v1.9, and V/J genes and CDR3 were assigned using IMGT germline references. Reads were filtered out if the reads had weak V/J assignments (E-value above 1e-6), no CDR3, stop codons, out-of-frame junctions, or ambiguous translated residues. V3J clonotypes were defined by identical inferred V gene, J gene, and CDR3 amino acid sequence. The percentage overlap between two repertoires was calculated by dividing the number of shared unique clonotypes by the size of the smaller repertoire. RTK rarefaction, the Chao1 estimator, and Recon v2.1 estimates of unobserved clonotypes were used to assess repertoire richness. Generation probabilities were computed with OLGA for all TCRbeta clonotypes obtained by the gDNA method from several donors. TCRdb took over this immuneACCESS table, retaining in-frame rearrangements with V and J assigned. Such tables are incomplete; in checked studies, under half of the missing clones stem from an unresolved V gene, and the remainder is unexplained. V, J and clone size were drawn from that table, and D and trimming were deduced from the DNA. The sample yields some 2.1 million clones; about 95% were counted once. The ten largest clones add up to 0.85% to 1.3% of the sample.

V trim: 5 bases; J trim: 2 bases; unmatched bases: 15. From the cysteine up to the phenylalanine, the CDR3 has a length of 17 residues. Only the CDR3 region is kept as DNA, spanning 51 bases read in frame from base 1. From a lookup of the germline V gene (reference sequence), CDR1 and CDR2 are LNHDA and SQIVND. The source of this sequence is a man aged 18 to 30 in good health. The V and J segments used are TRBV19 and TRBJ2-7, with 7 bases in between that match TRBD2. The sample comprised naive CD8+ T cells sorted from blood. The intended sense of this specimen's cell subset or site label: CD45RA+CCR7+. Here is the DNA: TGTGCCAGTAGTCCTGCCGGGGGGACCGTTATGGCCTACGAGCAGTACTTC. This sequence encodes CASSPAGGTVMAYEQYF.